The clone carrying this T cell receptor beta chain is a singleton in its sample. The entry originates in a study of blood T cell repertoires in COVID-19. The wider study: From the United States, Italy and Spain came samples of acute and convalescent COVID-19. Sources were T cells, B-cell-depleted T cells, or PBMCs; the material itself was cDNA or gDNA.

Methods used by the authors: It was from reference gene primer amplification that nucleated cell counts were estimated. This table comes from immunoSEQ multiplex PCR, and its TCRdb copy is limited to in-frame clones, with some not included. V and J calls and clone size come straight from that table; D and trimming were deduced from the DNA. The repertoire holds about 39,000 clones, with 76% as singletons. The V gene's germline CDR1 is MNHEY and CDR2 SMNVEV (reference sequence). The CDR3 is 17 amino acids. Trimming took 2 bases from V and 9 from J, leaving 20 bases between them. The sequenced material came from peripheral blood. This receptor was obtained from a man of 80 years or more with acute or convalescent COVID-19. This chain connects TRBV27 to TRBJ1-6; maybe TRBD1 (6 bases). Here the CDR3 reads CASSLGAPQGLSSPLHF. CDR3 sequence (DNA): TGTGCCAGCAGTTTAGGAGCCCCACAGGGTCTCAGTTCACCCCTCCACTTT.